Sequencing of this T cell receptor beta chain was carried out in a study of blood T cell repertoires in COVID-19. The study assigned cohorts using participant-reported clinical history. The method was immunoSEQ multiplex PCR; TCRdb's version includes in-frame clones alone and lacks a portion of them. Of fewer than 500,000 clones in the sample, roughly 88% were seen once. After removal of 1 base from V and 5 bases from J, the junction contained 2 bases not matched to a gene. Germline CDR1 and CDR2: MGHRA and YSYEKL. This CDR3 is built from 13 residues. The clonotype comes from a woman in her twenties or thirties with acute COVID-19. The material sequenced was PBMCs or T cells enriched from blood (not recorded which). V is TRBV4-1 and J is TRBJ2-7; 7 nucleotides agree with TRBD1. CDR3: CASSQGQGDEQYF. In nucleotides, the CDR3 is TGCGCCAGCAGCCAAGGACAGGGAGACGAGCAGTACTTC.